This T cell receptor beta chain was obtained from a study of cytomegalovirus exposure and HLA in healthy donors. General observations from the study: According to a subsequent analysis, TCR clusters identified in the first cohort showed a tendency to co-occur across the 120 or so validation repertoires. In vitro experiments confirmed that three CMV-associated chains were specific for CMV antigens.

A word on this clone: Its matching antigen is unknown.

The V end was cut by 7 bases, the J end by 1 base, with 7 bases between. In germline, CDR1 is MDHEN, CDR2 SYDVKM. This CDR3 is 12 amino acids long. Assay: immunoSEQ multiplex PCR; the TCRdb copy retains only in-frame clones and omits some. The sample shows more than 200,000 clones, roughly 90% of them seen only once. The donors belonged to the roughly 110-subject validation cohort, separate from the 666-subject first cohort. The source of this sequence is a man between 18 and 35 years old in good health and CMV-seropositive. The sample was PBMCs. The chain carries TRBV28 and TRBJ1-2; no clear D gene. CDR3 nucleotide sequence: TGTGCCAGCACCCAGGTTAACTATGGCTACACCTTC. Translated, it gives CASTQVNYGYTF.